Described below is a single T cell receptor (beta chain) sequence and its context. This record belongs to a study of cytomegalovirus exposure and HLA in healthy donors. The CDR3 runs to 15 residues. The V gene's germline CDR1 is SNHLY and CDR2 FYNNEI. V was trimmed by 1 base and J by 1 base, leaving 8 bases between them. Sequencing used immunoSEQ multiplex PCR; TCRdb keeps in-frame clones, though not all of them. The profile shows 65,000 to 80,000 clones, around 94% of them singletons. The TCR was taken from a woman under 30 in good health and CMV-seropositive. The sequenced sample consisted of PBMCs. V gene TRBV2 combines with J gene TRBJ1-5; TRBD1 might be the D (6 bases). The CDR3 here is CASSEGGLSNQPQHF. In DNA, the CDR3 is TGTGCCAGCAGTGAAGGGGGGCTGAGCAATCAGCCCCAGCATTTT.